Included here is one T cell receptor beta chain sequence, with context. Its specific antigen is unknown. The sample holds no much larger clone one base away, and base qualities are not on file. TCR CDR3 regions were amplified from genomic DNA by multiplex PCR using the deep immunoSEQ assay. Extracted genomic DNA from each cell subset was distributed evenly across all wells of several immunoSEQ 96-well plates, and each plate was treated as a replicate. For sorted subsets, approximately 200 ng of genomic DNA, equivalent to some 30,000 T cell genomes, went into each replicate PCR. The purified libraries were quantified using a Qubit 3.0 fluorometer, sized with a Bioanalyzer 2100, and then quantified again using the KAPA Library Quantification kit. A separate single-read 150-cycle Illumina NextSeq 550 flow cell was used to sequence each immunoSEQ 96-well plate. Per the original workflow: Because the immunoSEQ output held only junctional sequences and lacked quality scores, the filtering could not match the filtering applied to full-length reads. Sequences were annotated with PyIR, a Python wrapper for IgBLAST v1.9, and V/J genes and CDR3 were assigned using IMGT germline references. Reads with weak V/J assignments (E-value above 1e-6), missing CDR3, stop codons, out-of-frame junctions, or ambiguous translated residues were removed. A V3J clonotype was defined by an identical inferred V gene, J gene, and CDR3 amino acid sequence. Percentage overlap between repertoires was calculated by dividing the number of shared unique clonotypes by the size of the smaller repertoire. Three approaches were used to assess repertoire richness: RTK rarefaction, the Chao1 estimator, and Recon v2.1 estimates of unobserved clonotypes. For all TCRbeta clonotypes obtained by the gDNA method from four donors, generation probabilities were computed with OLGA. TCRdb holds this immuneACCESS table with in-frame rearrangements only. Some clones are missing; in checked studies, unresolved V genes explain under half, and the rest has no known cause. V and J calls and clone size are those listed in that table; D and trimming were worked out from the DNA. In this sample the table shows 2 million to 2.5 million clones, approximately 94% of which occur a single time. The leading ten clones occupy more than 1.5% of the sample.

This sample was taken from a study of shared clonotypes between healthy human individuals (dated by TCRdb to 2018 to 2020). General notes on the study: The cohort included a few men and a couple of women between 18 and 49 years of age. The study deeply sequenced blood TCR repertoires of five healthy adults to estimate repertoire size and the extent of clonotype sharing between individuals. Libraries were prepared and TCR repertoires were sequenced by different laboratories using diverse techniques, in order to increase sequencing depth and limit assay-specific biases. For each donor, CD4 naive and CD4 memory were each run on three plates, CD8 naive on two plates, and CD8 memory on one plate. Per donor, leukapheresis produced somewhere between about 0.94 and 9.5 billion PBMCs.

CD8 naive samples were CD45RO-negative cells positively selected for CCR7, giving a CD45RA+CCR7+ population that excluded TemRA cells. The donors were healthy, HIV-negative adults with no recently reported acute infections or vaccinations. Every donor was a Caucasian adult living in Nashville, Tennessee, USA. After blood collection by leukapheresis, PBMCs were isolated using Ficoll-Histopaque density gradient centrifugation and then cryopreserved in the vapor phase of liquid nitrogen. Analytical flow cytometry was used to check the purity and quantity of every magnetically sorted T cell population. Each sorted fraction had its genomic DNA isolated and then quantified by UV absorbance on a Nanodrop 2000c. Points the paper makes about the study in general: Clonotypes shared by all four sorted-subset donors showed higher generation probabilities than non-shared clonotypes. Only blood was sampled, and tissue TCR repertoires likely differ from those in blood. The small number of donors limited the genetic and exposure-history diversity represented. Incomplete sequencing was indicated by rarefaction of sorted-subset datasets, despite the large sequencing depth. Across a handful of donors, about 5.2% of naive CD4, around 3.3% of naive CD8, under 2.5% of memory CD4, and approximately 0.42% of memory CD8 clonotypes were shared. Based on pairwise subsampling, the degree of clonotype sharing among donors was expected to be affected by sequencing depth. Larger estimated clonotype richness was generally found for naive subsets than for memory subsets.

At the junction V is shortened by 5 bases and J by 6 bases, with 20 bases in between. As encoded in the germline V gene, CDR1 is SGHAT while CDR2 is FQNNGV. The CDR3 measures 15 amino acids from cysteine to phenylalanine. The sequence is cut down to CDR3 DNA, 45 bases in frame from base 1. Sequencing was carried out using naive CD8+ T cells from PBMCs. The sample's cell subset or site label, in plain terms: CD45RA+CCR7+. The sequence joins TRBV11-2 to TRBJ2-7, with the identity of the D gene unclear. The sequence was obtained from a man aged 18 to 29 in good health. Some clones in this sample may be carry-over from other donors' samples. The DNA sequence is TGTGCCAGCAGCGAACTGGGATCCTGGGATCCCGAGCAGTACTTC. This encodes CASSELGSWDPEQYF.